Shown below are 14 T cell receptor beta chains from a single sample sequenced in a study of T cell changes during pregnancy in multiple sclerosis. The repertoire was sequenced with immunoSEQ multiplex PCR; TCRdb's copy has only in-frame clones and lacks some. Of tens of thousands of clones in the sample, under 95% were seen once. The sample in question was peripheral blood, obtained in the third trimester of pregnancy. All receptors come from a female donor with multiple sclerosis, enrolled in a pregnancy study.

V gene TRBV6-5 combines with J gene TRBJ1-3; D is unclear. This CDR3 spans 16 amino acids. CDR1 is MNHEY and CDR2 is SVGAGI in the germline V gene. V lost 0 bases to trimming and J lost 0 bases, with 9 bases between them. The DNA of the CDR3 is TGTGCCAGCAGTTACTCGATAGATAACTCTGGAAACACCATATATTTT. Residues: CASSYSIDNSGNTIYF.

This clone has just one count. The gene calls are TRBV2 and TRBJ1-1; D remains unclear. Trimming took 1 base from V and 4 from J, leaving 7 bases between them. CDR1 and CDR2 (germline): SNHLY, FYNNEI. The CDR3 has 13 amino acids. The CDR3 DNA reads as TGTGCCAGCAGTGAAGGTGAGGGCACTGAAGCTTTCTTT. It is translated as CASSEGEGTEAFF.

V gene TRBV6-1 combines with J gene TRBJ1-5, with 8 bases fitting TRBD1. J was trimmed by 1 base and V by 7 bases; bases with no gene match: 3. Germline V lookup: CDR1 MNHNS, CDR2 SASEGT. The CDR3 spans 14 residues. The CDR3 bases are TGTGCCAGCAACAGGGGGGTGAGCAATCAGCCCCAGCATTTT. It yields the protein CASNRGVSNQPQHF.

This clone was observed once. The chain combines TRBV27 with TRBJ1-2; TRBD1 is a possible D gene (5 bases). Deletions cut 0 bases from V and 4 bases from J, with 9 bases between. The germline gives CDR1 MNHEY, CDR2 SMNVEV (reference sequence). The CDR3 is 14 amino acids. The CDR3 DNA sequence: TGTGCCAGCAGTTTATCCGACAGTACCTATGGCTACACCTTC. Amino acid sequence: CASSLSDSTYGYTF.

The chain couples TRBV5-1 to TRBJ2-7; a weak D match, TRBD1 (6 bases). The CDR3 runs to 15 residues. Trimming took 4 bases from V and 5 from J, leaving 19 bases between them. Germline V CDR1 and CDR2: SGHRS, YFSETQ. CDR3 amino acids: CASSRNQGKNHEQYF. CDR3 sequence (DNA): TGCGCCAGCAGCCGGAACCAGGGGAAGAACCACGAGCAGTACTTC.

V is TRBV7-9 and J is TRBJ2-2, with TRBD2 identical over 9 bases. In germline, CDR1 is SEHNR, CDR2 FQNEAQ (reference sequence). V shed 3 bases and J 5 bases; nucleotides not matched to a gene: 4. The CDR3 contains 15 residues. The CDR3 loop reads CASSFAGGRTGELFF. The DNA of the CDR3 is TGTGCCAGCAGCTTCGCGGGGGGGCGGACCGGGGAGCTGTTTTTT.

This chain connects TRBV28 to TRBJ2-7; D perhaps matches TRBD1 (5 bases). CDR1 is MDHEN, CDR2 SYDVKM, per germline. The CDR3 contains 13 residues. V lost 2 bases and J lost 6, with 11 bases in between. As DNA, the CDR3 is TGTGCCAGCAGTTTAGGTCCAGGGCGCGAGCAGTACTTC. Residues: CASSLGPGREQYF.

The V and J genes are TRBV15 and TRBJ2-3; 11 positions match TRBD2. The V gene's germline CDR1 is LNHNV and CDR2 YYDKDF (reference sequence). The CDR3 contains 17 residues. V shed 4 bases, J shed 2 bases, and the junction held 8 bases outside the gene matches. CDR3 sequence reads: CATSTTLAGAFTDTQYF. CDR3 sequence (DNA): TGTGCCACCAGCACCACACTAGCGGGGGCCTTCACAGATACGCAGTATTTT.

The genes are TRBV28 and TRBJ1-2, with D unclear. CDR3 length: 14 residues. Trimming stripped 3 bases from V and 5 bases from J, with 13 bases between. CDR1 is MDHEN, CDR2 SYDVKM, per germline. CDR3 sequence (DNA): TGTGCCAGCAGTTTCGGAGGGATGCCTTATGGCTACACCTTC. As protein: CASSFGGMPYGYTF.

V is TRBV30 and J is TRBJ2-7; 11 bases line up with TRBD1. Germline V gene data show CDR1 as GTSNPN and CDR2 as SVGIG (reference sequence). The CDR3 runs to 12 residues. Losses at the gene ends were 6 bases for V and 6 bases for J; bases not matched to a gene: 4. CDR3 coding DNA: TGTGCCTGCGGACAGGGGGCTGGCGAGCAGTACTTC. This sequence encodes CACGQGAGEQYF.

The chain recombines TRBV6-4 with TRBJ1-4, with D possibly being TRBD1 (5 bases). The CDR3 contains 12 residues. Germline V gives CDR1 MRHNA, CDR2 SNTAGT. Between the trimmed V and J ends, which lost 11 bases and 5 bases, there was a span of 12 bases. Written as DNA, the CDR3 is TGTGCCGGACGATGGGGCAATGAAAAACTGTTTTTT. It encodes CAGRWGNEKLFF.

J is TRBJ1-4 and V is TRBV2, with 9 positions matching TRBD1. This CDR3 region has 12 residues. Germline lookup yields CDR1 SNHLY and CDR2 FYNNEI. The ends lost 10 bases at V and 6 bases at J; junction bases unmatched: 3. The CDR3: CAIRDRDEKLFF. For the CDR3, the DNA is TGTGCCATCCGGGACAGGGATGAAAAACTGTTTTTT.

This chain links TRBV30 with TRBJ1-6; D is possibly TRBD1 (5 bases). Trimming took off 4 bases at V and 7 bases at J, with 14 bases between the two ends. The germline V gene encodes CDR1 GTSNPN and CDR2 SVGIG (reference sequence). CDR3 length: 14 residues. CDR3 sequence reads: CAWTPGGRNSPLHF. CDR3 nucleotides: TGTGCCTGGACCCCTGGGGGGAGGAATTCACCCCTCCACTTT.

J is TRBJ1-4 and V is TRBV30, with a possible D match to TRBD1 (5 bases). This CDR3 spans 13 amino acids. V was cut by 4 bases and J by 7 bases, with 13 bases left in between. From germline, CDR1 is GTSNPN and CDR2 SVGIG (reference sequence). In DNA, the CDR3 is TGTGCCTGGACCTGGGGGGTAGGTGAAAAACTGTTTTTT. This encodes CAWTWGVGEKLFF.